One sample yielded the 23 T cell receptor beta chains listed below, sequenced in a study of response to subunit inactivated influenza vaccine. In TCRdb, the RT-PCR reads were re-called with MiXCR into one record per CDR3 protein. The repertoire holds over 450,000 distinct CDR3 sequences, over 10% seen once, with roughly 14% in the top ten. This specimen consisted of PBMCs from blood, obtained around seven weeks after vaccination. The receptors stem from a middle-aged man who received an inactivated influenza vaccine.

The chain combines TRBV27 with TRBJ1-2, with D possibly TRBD1 on 5 matching bases. Germline V gives CDR1 MNHEY, CDR2 SMNVEV (reference sequence). Trimming cost V 5 bases and J 8 bases, with 15 bases left between them. This CDR3 is built from 13 residues. CDR3 amino acids: CASSLSPGDGYTF. The CDR3 nucleotides read TGTGCCAGCAGTCTCTCCCCCGGGGACGGCTACACCTTC.

The chain uses TRBV6-2 or TRBV6-3 and TRBJ2-7; D is unresolved. CDR3 length: 16 amino acids. Trimming shortened V by 0 bases and J by 1 base, and 13 bases separated the two germline ends. Germline CDR1 is MNHEY and CDR2 is SVGEGT. The CDR3 coding sequence is TGTGCCAGCAGTTACTCTGGGGTGACCGAGTCCTACGAGCAGTACTTC. This translates into CASSYSGVTESYEQYF.

This clonotype was seen more than once but under ten times. The chain carries TRBV12-3 or TRBV12-4 and TRBJ1-2; no reliable D call. Trimming pared 3 bases from V and 6 bases from J, leaving 8 bases between. This CDR3 has 12 residues. CDR3 DNA: TGTGCCAGCAGTTTCCAAGGGCATGGCTACACCTTC. Residues: CASSFQGHGYTF.

This clonotype was observed a few times. The chain has TRBV20-1 and TRBJ2-5; TRBD2 agrees at 8 bases. The germline V gene encodes CDR1 DFQATT and CDR2 SNEGSKA (reference sequence). V was pared by 1 base and J by 2 bases, with 9 bases of the junction left unmatched. The CDR3 covers 16 residues. As DNA, the CDR3 is TGCAGTGCTAGAGGATGGGTAGCGGGAATTCAAGAGACCCAGTACTTC. Encoded protein: CSARGWVAGIQETQYF.

This clonotype was observed a handful of times. The chain is built from TRBV12-3 or TRBV12-4 and TRBJ1-5; weak D call: TRBD1 (5 bases). V lost 7 bases, J lost 4 bases, and 14 bases lay in between. CDR3 length: 14 residues. The CDR3 loop is CASIPGLGNQPQHF. The CDR3 nucleotides read TGTGCCAGCATTCCGGGACTGGGGAATCAGCCCCAGCATTTT.

The CDR3 region has the DNA TGTGCCAGCAGTTTATCACGGGGTTTTGGGACAGCGGAGCCGGCGCAGTATTTT. Translation gives CASSLSRGFGTAEPAQYF. The chain couples TRBV28 to TRBJ2-3; 7 bases align to TRBD1. V lost 1 base to trimming and J lost 10 bases; unmatched junction nucleotides: 20. CDR1 and CDR2 (germline): MDHEN, SYDVKM. This CDR3 is built from 18 residues.

The sample holds many counts of this clonotype. The V gene is TRBV10-2, the J gene TRBJ1-4; a possible D gene is TRBD1 (5 bases). The CDR3 loop spans 14 amino acids. V lost 3 bases and J lost 7, with 12 bases in between. Germline V gene lookup returns CDR1 WSHSY and CDR2 SAAADI. The CDR3 sequence: CASSEAGRGEKLFF. DNA for the CDR3: TGCGCCAGCAGTGAAGCAGGGAGGGGTGAAAAACTGTTTTTT.

DNA of the CDR3: TGTGCCAGCAGTTACTCGAGTTTTGGCAATGAGCAGTTCTTC. Translated, it gives CASSYSSFGNEQFF. The rearrangement uses TRBV6-2 or TRBV6-3 and TRBJ2-1, with unresolved D. The CDR3 is made up of 14 amino acids. The V end was cut by 0 bases, the J end by 6 bases, with 9 bases between. The V gene's germline CDR1 is MNHEY and CDR2 SVGEGT.

The V gene is TRBV5-1, the J gene TRBJ2-3; D remains ambiguous. The CDR3 length is 15 residues. V gave up 7 bases and J gave up 3 bases, with 18 bases separating them. Germline values: CDR1 SGHRS, CDR2 YFSETQ. The CDR3 reads CASRGIVSPTDTQYF. CDR3 DNA sequence: TGCGCCAGCCGCGGAATTGTCTCACCAACAGATACGCAGTATTTT. Filled out from reference TRBV5-1 and TRBJ2-3, the complete variable domain reads KAGVTQTPRYLIKTRGQQVTLSCSPISGHRSVSWYQQTPGQGLQFLFEYFSETQRNKGNFPGRFSGRQFSNSRSEMNVSTLELGDSALYLCASRGIVSPTDTQYFGPGTRLTVL.

The chain is built from TRBV29-1 and TRBJ1-2; perhaps TRBD1 as D (5 bases). V was pared by 3 bases and J by 4 bases, with 12 bases between. Germline V gene data show CDR1 as SQVTM and CDR2 as ANQGSEA. The CDR3 is 13 amino acids. CDR3 bases: TGCAGCGTTGAGGGGGGTCATCGCTATGGCTACACCTTC. Translated, it gives CSVEGGHRYGYTF.

This clonotype was seen a handful of times. The rearrangement joins TRBV7-6 to TRBJ1-2; D gene unclear. Trimming took off 5 bases at V and 4 bases at J, with 11 bases between the two ends. This CDR3 is built from 13 residues. The germline V gene encodes CDR1 SGHVS and CDR2 FNYEAQ. This chain's CDR3 is CASSEGLSYGYTF. The CDR3 DNA reads TGTGCCAGCAGCGAAGGACTGTCCTATGGCTACACCTTC. The full variable domain, its missing parts supplied by reference TRBV7-6 and TRBJ1-2, is GAGVSQSPRYKVTKRGQDVALRCDPISGHVSLYWYRQALGQGPEFLTYFNYEAQQDKSGLPNDRFSAERPEGSISTLTIQRTEQRDSAMYRCASSEGLSYGYTFGSGTRLTVV.

The chain combines TRBV6-4 with TRBJ2-3, with D unclear. Trimming removed 1 base from V and 2 bases from J, with 19 bases in between. This CDR3 has 18 amino acids. Germline CDR1 MRHNA, CDR2 SNTAGT. In DNA form, the CDR3 reads TGTGCCAGCAGTGACTATCCCTGGCGCTCAAGATCCACAGATACGCAGTATTTT. This gives the protein CASSDYPWRSRSTDTQYF.

J is TRBJ2-1 and V is TRBV29-1, with D possibly matching TRBD2 (6 bases). The V gene's germline CDR1 is SQVTM and CDR2 ANQGSEA. The CDR3 length is 13 residues. V was pared by 5 bases and J by 5 bases, with 13 bases between. CDR3 sequence reads: CSVQGGLNNEQFF. The CDR3, as DNA: TGCAGCGTTCAGGGAGGTCTTAACAATGAGCAGTTCTTC.

This clonotype showed up just a few times. The J gene is TRBJ2-2, the V gene TRBV28, with a possible D match to TRBD2 (6 bases). CDR1 is MDHEN, CDR2 SYDVKM, per germline. This CDR3 has 15 amino acids. Trimming took off 11 bases at V and 5 bases at J, with 21 bases between the two ends. The DNA of the CDR3 is TGTGCCTCACAGACGGGGCTAGCGAGTACCGGGGAGCTGTTTTTT. Translation gives CASQTGLASTGELFF.

In its sample, this clonotype was seen many times. V and J are TRBV29-1 and TRBJ2-2, with TRBD2 identical over 7 bases. The CDR3 covers 14 residues. Germline assignment: CDR1 SQVTM and CDR2 ANQGSEA. Trimming took 7 bases from V and 4 from J; bases not matched to a gene: 9. The CDR3 nucleotides are TGCAGCGCCCGGGAGGACTCGGGCACCGGGGAGCTGTTTTTT. Translated, it gives CSAREDSGTGELFF.

With regard to this clonotype: Given a much more abundant clone one base away, this may be a read error. This chain connects TRBV15 to TRBJ1-5; TRBD1 matches 9 bases. CDR1 and CDR2 (germline): LNHNV, YYDKDF (reference sequence). The length of the CDR3 is 16 residues. V was clipped by 2 bases and J by 5 bases; unmatched bases: 7. CDR3 in amino acids: CATSRHMGTGYQPQHF. Written as DNA, the CDR3 is TGTGCCACCAGCAGACATATGGGGACAGGGTATCAGCCCCAGCATTTT.

This clonotype has a handful of counts. The genes are TRBV20-1 and TRBJ2-7; 7 positions match TRBD1. Per germline, CDR1 DFQATT and CDR2 SNEGSKA (reference sequence). The CDR3 length is 14 residues. Germline trimming cut 0 bases from V and 4 bases from J; bases unmatched to any gene: 6. CDR3 protein: CSARDPDRAYEQYF. In nucleotides, the CDR3 is TGCAGTGCTAGAGATCCAGACAGGGCTTACGAGCAGTACTTC.

This clonotype was found a few times. The V call is TRBV4-2, the J call TRBJ2-1; 11 nucleotides agree with TRBD2. The CDR3 contains 17 residues. Trimming cost V 0 bases and J 6 bases; bases outside gene matches: 7. Germline assignment: CDR1 LGHNA and CDR2 YNFKEQ. This chain's CDR3 is CASSQDDSSGGLNEQFF. The CDR3 DNA sequence: TGTGCCAGCAGCCAAGATGATTCTAGCGGGGGGCTCAATGAGCAGTTCTTC.

The chain joins TRBV4-1 to TRBJ2-1; D gene unclear. V lost 0 bases and J 6 bases, leaving 15 bases between the germline ends. CDR3 length: 16 amino acids. Germline values: CDR1 MGHRA, CDR2 YSYEKL. This CDR3 reads CASSQEFQTGGNEQFF. Written as DNA, the CDR3 is TGCGCCAGCAGCCAAGAGTTCCAGACGGGTGGCAATGAGCAGTTCTTC.

This clonotype was observed a few times. CDR3 sequence: CASSVGPSDTQYF. The CDR3 DNA follows: TGTGCCAGCAGTGTGGGACCATCAGATACGCAGTATTTT. V gene TRBV9 combines with J gene TRBJ2-3; D tentatively fits TRBD1 or TRBD2 (5 bases each). V lost 5 bases to trimming and J lost 4 bases, with 11 bases between them. Germline V gene lookup returns CDR1 SGDLS and CDR2 YYNGEE. The CDR3 contains 13 residues.

About this clonotype: The junction differs from germline at one of its ends, possibly a read error. The V call is TRBV10-3, the J call TRBJ2-2; 10 bases match TRBD2. Germline V gene lookup returns CDR1 ENHRY and CDR2 SYGVKD. This CDR3 has 18 residues. The CDR3 DNA reads as TGTGTCATCAGTGAGTCCCTAGCGGGGGCCCAGAACACCGGGGAGCTGTTTTTT. Its protein is CVISESLAGAQNTGELFF.

Many counts were recorded for this clonotype. V and J are TRBV24-1 and TRBJ1-1; no clear D gene. CDR1 and CDR2 from the germline V gene are KGHDR and SFDVKD. V was shortened by 0 bases and J by 1 base, with 8 bases between the two germline ends. This CDR3 is built from 15 residues. Written as DNA, the CDR3 is TGTGCCACCAGTGATTTGGGACCGCAGAACACTGAAGCTTTCTTT. This translates into CATSDLGPQNTEAFF.

This clonotype has a handful of counts. The chain joins TRBV5-4 to TRBJ2-6; 8 bases agree with TRBD1. Germline loops: CDR1 SGHNT, CDR2 YYREEE (reference sequence). With 4 bases clipped from V and 0 bases from J, the junction kept 15 bases outside the gene matches. This CDR3 contains 20 residues. The DNA of the CDR3 is TGTGCCAGCAGCCCGAACCTAAGACAGGGGTCCTACTCTGGGGCCAACGTCCTGACTTTC. This encodes CASSPNLRQGSYSGANVLTF.